This entry lists 27 T cell receptor beta chains sequenced from one sample in a study of T cells in Graves' hyperthyroidism and ophthalmopathy. TCR beta CDR3 regions were amplified from RNA transcripts. First-round RT-PCR with HTBI primers amplified the TCR CDR3 region. TCRdb fed the multiplex PCR reads into MiXCR, producing one record per CDR3 protein. The sample lists about 500,000 distinct CDR3 sequences, 17% occurring once. Material: blood. Receptors originate from a woman under 30 with Graves' ophthalmopathy.

This chain uses TRBV14 with TRBJ2-5, with D perhaps being TRBD1 or TRBD2 (5 bases each). Trimming left V 0 bases short and J 5 bases short, with 16 bases between. The CDR3 is made up of 16 amino acids. The germline V gene encodes CDR1 SGHDN and CDR2 FVKESK. CDR3: CASSQDFPGRRETQYF. DNA of the CDR3: TGTGCCAGCAGCCAAGATTTCCCGGGGCGCCGGGAGACCCAGTACTTC.

This clonotype appeared a few times. This rearrangement joins TRBV13 to TRBJ1-1; 8 nucleotides agree with TRBD1. CDR3 length: 15 amino acids. Trimming at V came to 5 bases and at J to 4 bases, leaving 9 bases not matched to a gene. The V gene's germline CDR1 is PRHDT and CDR2 FYEKMQ (reference sequence). The DNA for the CDR3 is TGTGCCAGCAGCGCCCCGGGACAGGTTATCACTGAAGCTTTCTTT. Protein product: CASSAPGQVITEAFF.

This clonotype was seen at least ten times. The V call is TRBV5-6, the J call TRBJ1-1; D is possibly TRBD1 (5 bases). Trimming took 0 bases from V and 4 from J, leaving 10 bases between them. Per the germline V gene, CDR1 is SGHDT and CDR2 is YYEEEE. The CDR3 runs to 14 residues. CDR3 amino acids: CASSLGDGLTEAFF. Here the CDR3 DNA reads TGTGCCAGCAGCTTGGGGGACGGGCTCACTGAAGCTTTCTTT.

This clonotype was detected a few times. The V gene is TRBV6-2 or TRBV6-3, the J gene TRBJ1-5; the D gene is possibly TRBD1 (6 bases). Germline lookup yields CDR1 MNHEY and CDR2 SVGEGT. The CDR3 is made up of 16 amino acids. The V and J ends lost 1 base and 2 bases respectively, with 12 bases between them. CDR3 coding DNA: TGTGCCAGCAGTTACTACAGGGAGGATCGCAATCAGCCCCAGCATTTT. As protein: CASSYYREDRNQPQHF.

V usage is TRBV9 and J usage is TRBJ2-3; 11 bases line up with TRBD2. The CDR3 has 16 amino acids. The trim removed 3 bases at V and 4 bases at J, leaving 7 bases unmatched. CDR1 and CDR2 (germline): SGDLS, YYNGEE. CDR3 residues: CASSATTSGSSDTQYF. The CDR3, as DNA: TGTGCCAGCAGCGCAACCACTAGCGGGAGTTCAGATACGCAGTATTTT. The variable domain in full, completed from reference TRBV9 and TRBJ2-3, reads DSGVTQTPKHLITATGQRVTLRCSPRSGDLSVYWYQQSLDQGLQFLIQYYNGEERAKGNILERFSAQQFPDLHSELNLSSLELGDSALYFCASSATTSGSSDTQYFGPGTRLTVL.

This clonotype was seen ten or more times. The chain is built from TRBV3-1 and TRBJ2-3; the match to TRBD2 covers 8 bases. Germline CDR1 is LGHDT and CDR2 is YNNKEL (reference sequence). V was pared by 0 bases and J by 2 bases, with 10 bases of the junction left unmatched. The CDR3 totals 18 residues. The CDR3 spells CASSQDCQREHPTDTQYF. The DNA for the CDR3 is TGTGCCAGCAGCCAAGACTGTCAGCGGGAGCATCCCACAGATACGCAGTATTTT.

This clonotype was observed a few times. A read error may produce the germline difference seen at one junction end. The gene calls are TRBV20-1 and TRBJ2-7; no reliable D call. Germline V gene lookup returns CDR1 DFQATT and CDR2 SNEGSKA (reference sequence). This CDR3 is built from 12 residues. CDR3 DNA sequence: TGCGGTGCGAGTGTGGAATCCTACGAGCAGTACTTC. Its protein is CGASVESYEQYF.

There are a few counts of this clonotype. The chain employs TRBV7-2 and TRBJ1-3; a possible D gene is TRBD1 (6 bases). Trimming took 0 bases from V and 0 from J, leaving 15 bases between them. The CDR3 sequence is 18 residues long. The germline gives CDR1 SGHTA, CDR2 FQGNSA. The CDR3 protein is CASSLAGIGQISGNTIYF. CDR3 DNA sequence: TGTGCCAGCAGCTTAGCGGGCATCGGACAGATCTCTGGAAACACCATATATTTT.

Many counts were recorded for this clonotype. The CDR3 region has the DNA TGTGCCAGCTCGTCCAGGGCGGAAGACACTGAAGCTTTCTTT. This translates into CASSSRAEDTEAFF. This chain links TRBV6-2 or TRBV6-3 with TRBJ1-1; D might be TRBD1 (5 bases). CDR3 length equals 14 residues. Germline V gene lookup returns CDR1 MNHEY and CDR2 SVGEGT. V was clipped by 8 bases and J by 3 bases, with 16 bases between them.

As to this clonotype: A much larger clone is a single base away; this may be a read error. The chain couples TRBV6-1 to TRBJ2-5, with D uncertain. CDR3 length: 14 amino acids. The germline V gene has CDR1 MNHNS and CDR2 SASEGT. Trimming shortened V by 8 bases and J by 2 bases, and 15 bases separated the two germline ends. The CDR3 region has the DNA TGTGCCAGCTCCCAGACCAGGAGACAAGAGACCCAGTACTTC. This codes for CASSQTRRQETQYF.

The sample holds many counts of this clonotype. The V gene is TRBV2, the J gene TRBJ2-3, with 7 bases fitting TRBD2. This CDR3 spans 17 amino acids. J gave up 4 bases and V 3 bases, and 13 bases lay outside the gene matches. CDR1 and CDR2 from the germline V gene are SNHLY and FYNNEI. The CDR3 region is CASSDPSGPERADTQYF. CDR3 sequence (DNA): TGTGCCAGCAGTGACCCTAGCGGCCCCGAGAGGGCAGATACGCAGTATTTT.

The J gene is TRBJ1-6, the V gene TRBV20-1, with D unclear. From germline, CDR1 is DFQATT and CDR2 SNEGSKA (reference sequence). Trimming took off 0 bases at V and 8 bases at J, with 14 bases between the two ends. The CDR3 extends over 15 amino acids. Written as DNA, the CDR3 is TGCAGTGCTAGAGATACCTACAGTTTTTATTCACCCCTCCACTTT. Encoded protein: CSARDTYSFYSPLHF.

This clonotype was recorded many times. V usage is TRBV12-3 or TRBV12-4 and J usage is TRBJ1-2; D not certain. V lost 2 bases to trimming and J lost 2 bases, with 9 bases between them. The CDR3 is 14 amino acids. The CDR3 region is CASSLTSRNYGYTF. The CDR3 DNA sequence: TGTGCCAGCAGTTTAACGAGCAGGAACTATGGCTACACCTTC.

Ten or more counts support this clonotype. This rearrangement joins TRBV11-2 to TRBJ1-5; D remains unclear. In germline, CDR1 is SGHAT, CDR2 FQNNGV. Trimming took 3 bases from V and 2 from J, leaving 11 bases between them. This CDR3 is built from 15 residues. CDR3 loop: CASSFTILGNQPQHF. The CDR3 nucleotides read TGTGCCAGCAGCTTCACCATTCTGGGCAATCAGCCCCAGCATTTT.

This clonotype was detected a few times. V gene TRBV27 combines with J gene TRBJ2-1; TRBD2 aligns across 12 bases. V dropped 0 bases and J dropped 10; count of bases not matched to a gene: 7. Germline-derived CDR1 and CDR2 are MNHEY and SMNVEV (reference sequence). The CDR3 runs 16 residues. The CDR3 loop is CASSLSRLAGVKEQFF. CDR3 nucleotide sequence: TGTGCCAGCAGTTTATCCAGACTAGCGGGAGTGAAAGAGCAGTTCTTC.

This clonotype has a handful of counts. The CDR3 here is CASAPTGSRTEAFF. The DNA for the CDR3 is TGTGCTAGTGCTCCCACAGGGTCGCGCACTGAAGCTTTCTTT. V gene TRBV12-5 combines with J gene TRBJ1-1; tentative D call: TRBD1 (6 bases). CDR1 LGHNT and CDR2 FRNRAP come from the germline V gene. The CDR3 sequence is 14 residues long. V lost 7 bases to trimming and J lost 4 bases, with 16 bases between them.

In this sample, this clonotype turned up a few times. This chain connects TRBV28 to TRBJ1-4, with 8 bases matching TRBD1. CDR3 length: 14 amino acids. CDR1 MDHEN and CDR2 SYDVKM come from the germline V gene. V lost 5 bases to trimming and J lost 8 bases; unmatched junction nucleotides: 7. CDR3 nucleotides: TGTGCCAGCAGTGCCGACAGGGGCTTCGAAAAACTGTTTTTT. Translated, it gives CASSADRGFEKLFF.

As to this clonotype: A much larger clone is a single base away; this may be a read error. The CDR3 is CAWSQGDQSQHF. CDR3 nucleotides: TGTGCCTGGAGCCAGGGGGATCAGTCCCAGCATTTT. This chain connects TRBV30 to TRBJ1-5, with TRBD1 identical over 7 bases. This CDR3 contains 12 residues. From germline, CDR1 is GTSNPN and CDR2 SVGIG (reference sequence).

J is TRBJ2-1 and V is TRBV29-1; 12 nucleotides match TRBD2. The length of the CDR3 is 17 residues. The trim removed 3 bases at V and 4 bases at J, leaving 10 bases unmatched. CDR1 is SQVTM, CDR2 ANQGSEA, per germline. The CDR3: CSVEASGRVKGYNEQFF. DNA of the CDR3: TGCAGCGTTGAGGCTAGCGGGAGGGTCAAGGGATACAATGAGCAGTTCTTC.

This clonotype was counted only a few times. Given a much more abundant clone one base away, this may be a read error. The chain is built from TRBV12-3 or TRBV12-4 and TRBJ2-7, with 7 bases fitting TRBD1. With V trimmed by 6 bases and J by 3 bases, 2 bases remained unmatched. This CDR3 comprises 12 residues. The CDR3 loop reads CASRGQRYEQYF. Here the CDR3 DNA reads TGTGCCAGCAGGGGACAGCGCTACGAGCAGTACTTC.

This clonotype came up many times. V usage is TRBV20-1 and J usage is TRBJ2-1, with 7 positions matching TRBD1. Germline lookup yields CDR1 DFQATT and CDR2 SNEGSKA (reference sequence). V trimming: 2 bases; J trimming: 15 bases; junction bases outside the gene matches: 10. This CDR3 contains 12 residues. The CDR3 DNA follows: TGCAGTGCTAGATCAACGACAGGGTACCTGTTCTTC. Protein sequence: CSARSTTGYLFF.

The rearrangement joins TRBV4-1 to TRBJ2-2; D unclear. Looked up from germline, CDR1 is MGHRA and CDR2 is YSYEKL. This CDR3 spans 14 amino acids. Trimming stripped 3 bases from V and 0 bases from J, with 5 bases between. Written as DNA, the CDR3 is TGCGCCAGCAGCCAGGGATCGAACACCGGGGAGCTGTTTTTT. Translated, it gives CASSQGSNTGELFF.

This chain uses TRBV5-5 with TRBJ1-6; the D gene is possibly TRBD1 (5 bases). The CDR3 has 14 residues. Germline loops: CDR1 SGHKS, CDR2 YYEKEE (reference sequence). The germline V and J ends were trimmed by 0 bases and 8 bases, with 9 bases remaining between them. This CDR3 reads CASSLDGGYSPLHF. CDR3 DNA sequence: TGTGCCAGCAGCTTGGATGGGGGGTATTCACCCCTCCACTTT.

This clonotype was observed a few times. The chain links TRBV4-1 to TRBJ2-3; 9 positions match TRBD2. The trim removed 3 bases at V and 2 bases at J, leaving 9 bases unmatched. The V gene's germline CDR1 is MGHRA and CDR2 YSYEKL. CDR3 length: 17 residues. CDR3 loop: CASSQWASGVSTDTQYF. The CDR3, as DNA: TGCGCCAGCAGCCAGTGGGCTAGCGGGGTATCCACAGATACGCAGTATTTT.

Comment on this clonotype: This may arise from a read error, as a much more abundant clone is one base away. This rearrangement joins TRBV7-2 to TRBJ2-1; unclear D gene. The CDR3 is 12 amino acids. Germline V gene lookup returns CDR1 SGHTA and CDR2 FQGNSA. CDR3 DNA sequence: TGTGCCGGCAGCTTACCGGTCCAGTCCGAGTTCTTC. Amino acid sequence: CAGSLPVQSEFF.

This sequence joins TRBV20-1 and TRBJ2-1; the match to TRBD2 covers 13 bases. CDR3 length: 14 amino acids. CDR1 and CDR2 from the germline V gene are DFQATT and SNEGSKA (reference sequence). J gave up 9 bases and V 6 bases, and 8 bases lay outside the gene matches. CDR3 in amino acids: CSATGLAGAGEQFF. CDR3 DNA sequence: TGCAGTGCAACCGGACTAGCGGGAGCGGGTGAGCAGTTCTTC.

This clonotype showed up many times. V gene TRBV18 combines with J gene TRBJ2-1, with D possibly matching TRBD2 (5 bases). The V and J ends lost 8 bases and 0 bases respectively, with 14 bases between them. Germline V gene data show CDR1 as KGHSH and CDR2 as LQKENI. This CDR3 is 15 amino acids long. The DNA of the CDR3 is TGTGCCAGCAGCCCTCCGGGGAGCTCCTACAATGAGCAGTTCTTC. Amino acids: CASSPPGSSYNEQFF.